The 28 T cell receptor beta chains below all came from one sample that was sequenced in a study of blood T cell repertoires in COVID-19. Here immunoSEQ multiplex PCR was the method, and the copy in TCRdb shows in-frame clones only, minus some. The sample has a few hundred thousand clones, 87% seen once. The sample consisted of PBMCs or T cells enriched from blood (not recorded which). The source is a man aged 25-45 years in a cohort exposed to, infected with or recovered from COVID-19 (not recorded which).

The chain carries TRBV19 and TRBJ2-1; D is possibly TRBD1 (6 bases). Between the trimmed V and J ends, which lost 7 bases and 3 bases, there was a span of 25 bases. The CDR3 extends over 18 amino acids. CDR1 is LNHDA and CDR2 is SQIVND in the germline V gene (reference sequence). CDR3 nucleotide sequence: TGTGCCAGTACCCTAAATGTTCCGGGACAACCTTTCTACAATGAGCAGTTCTTC. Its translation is CASTLNVPGQPFYNEQFF.

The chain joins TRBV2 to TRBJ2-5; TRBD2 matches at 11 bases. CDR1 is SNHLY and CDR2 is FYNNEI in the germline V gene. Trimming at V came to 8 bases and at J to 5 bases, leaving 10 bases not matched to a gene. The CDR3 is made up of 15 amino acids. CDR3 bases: TGTGCCAGCCTTCCGGGACTAGCGGTCTGGGAGACCCAGTACTTC. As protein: CASLPGLAVWETQYF. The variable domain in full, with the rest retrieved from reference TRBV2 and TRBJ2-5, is EPEVTQTPSHQVTQMGQEVILRCVPISNHLYFYWYRQILGQKVEFLVSFYNNEISEKSEIFDDQFSVERPDGSNFTLKIRSTKLEDSAMYFCASLPGLAVWETQYFGPGTRLLVL.

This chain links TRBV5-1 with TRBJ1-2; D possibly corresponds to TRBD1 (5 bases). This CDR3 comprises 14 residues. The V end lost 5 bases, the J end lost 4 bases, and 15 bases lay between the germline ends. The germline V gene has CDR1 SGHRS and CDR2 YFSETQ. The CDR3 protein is CASRSTGGGYGYTF. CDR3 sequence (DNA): TGCGCCAGCAGGTCAACGGGCGGGGGCTATGGCTACACCTTC.

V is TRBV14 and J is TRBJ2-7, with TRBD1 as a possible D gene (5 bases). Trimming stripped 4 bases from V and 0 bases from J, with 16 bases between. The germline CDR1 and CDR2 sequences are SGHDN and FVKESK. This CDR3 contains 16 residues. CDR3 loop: CASSPLGLGVSYEQYF. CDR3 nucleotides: TGTGCCAGCAGCCCCCTAGGCCTAGGGGTCTCCTACGAGCAGTACTTC.

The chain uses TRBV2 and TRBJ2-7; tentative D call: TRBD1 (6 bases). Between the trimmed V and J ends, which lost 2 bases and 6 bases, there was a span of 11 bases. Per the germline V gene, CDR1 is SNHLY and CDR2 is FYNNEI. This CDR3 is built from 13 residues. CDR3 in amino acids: CASSENQGSEQYF. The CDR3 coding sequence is TGTGCCAGCAGTGAAAACCAGGGGAGCGAGCAGTACTTC.

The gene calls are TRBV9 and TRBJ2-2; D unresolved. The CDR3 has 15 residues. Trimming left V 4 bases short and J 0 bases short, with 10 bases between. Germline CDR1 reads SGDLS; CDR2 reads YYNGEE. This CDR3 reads CASSPPSANTGELFF. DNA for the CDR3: TGTGCCAGCAGCCCCCCGTCGGCGAACACCGGGGAGCTGTTTTTT.

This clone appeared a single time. The CDR3 DNA sequence: TGTGCCAGCGCCCTTCACAGGGAACTCTACGAGCAGTACTTC. Translated: CASALHRELYEQYF. The chain couples TRBV28 to TRBJ2-7, with D possibly being TRBD1 (6 bases). The ends were cut back, 8 bases at V and 3 bases at J, with 17 bases in the middle. Germline V gives CDR1 MDHEN, CDR2 SYDVKM. The length of the CDR3 is 14 residues.

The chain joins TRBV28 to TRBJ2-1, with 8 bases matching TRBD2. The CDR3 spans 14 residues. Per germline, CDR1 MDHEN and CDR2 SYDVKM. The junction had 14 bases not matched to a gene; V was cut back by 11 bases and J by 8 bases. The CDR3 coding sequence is TGTGCCGGCGGGCCCAGCGGGAGTCTCTATGAGCAGTTCTTC. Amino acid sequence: CAGGPSGSLYEQFF.

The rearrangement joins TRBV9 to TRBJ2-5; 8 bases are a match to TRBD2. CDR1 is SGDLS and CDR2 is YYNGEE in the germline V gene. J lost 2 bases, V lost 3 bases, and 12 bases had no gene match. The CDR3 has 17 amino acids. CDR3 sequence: CASSAGRGAGEQETQYF. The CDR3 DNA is TGTGCCAGCAGCGCGGGGAGGGGAGCGGGAGAACAAGAGACCCAGTACTTC.

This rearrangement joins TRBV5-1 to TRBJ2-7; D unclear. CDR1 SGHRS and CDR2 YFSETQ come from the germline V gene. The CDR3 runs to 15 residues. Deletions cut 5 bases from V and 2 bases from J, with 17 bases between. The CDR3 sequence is CASSSGSAGAYEQYF. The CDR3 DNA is TGCGCCAGCAGTTCGGGTAGTGCCGGAGCCTACGAGCAGTACTTC.

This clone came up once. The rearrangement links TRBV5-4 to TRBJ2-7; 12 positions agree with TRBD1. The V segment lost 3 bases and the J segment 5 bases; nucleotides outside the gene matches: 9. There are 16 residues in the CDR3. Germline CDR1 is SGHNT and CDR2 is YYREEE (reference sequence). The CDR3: CASSSPGQGARDEQYF. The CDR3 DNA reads TGTGCCAGCAGCTCACCGGGACAGGGGGCTCGCGACGAGCAGTACTTC.

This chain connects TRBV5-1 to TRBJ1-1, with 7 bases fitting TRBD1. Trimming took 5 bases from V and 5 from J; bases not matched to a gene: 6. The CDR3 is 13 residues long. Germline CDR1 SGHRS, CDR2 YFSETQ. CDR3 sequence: CASRATGFTEAFF. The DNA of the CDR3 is TGCGCCAGCAGGGCGACAGGGTTTACTGAAGCTTTCTTT.

As DNA, the CDR3 is TGCGCCAGCAGCCAGCAACCGGGACAGAGCTCCTACGAGCAGTACTTC. Translating gives CASSQQPGQSSYEQYF. The rearrangement links TRBV4-1 to TRBJ2-7, with 7 bases aligning to TRBD1. With V trimmed by 3 bases and J by 0 bases, 8 bases remained unmatched. Germline V gene sequence: CDR1 MGHRA, CDR2 YSYEKL. The CDR3 is made up of 16 amino acids.

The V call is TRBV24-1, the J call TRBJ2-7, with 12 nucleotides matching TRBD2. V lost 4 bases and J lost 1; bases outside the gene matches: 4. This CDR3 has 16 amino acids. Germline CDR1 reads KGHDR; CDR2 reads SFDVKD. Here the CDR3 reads CATSDTTSGSSYEQYF. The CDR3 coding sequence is TGTGCCACCAGTGACACGACTAGCGGGAGTTCCTACGAGCAGTACTTC.

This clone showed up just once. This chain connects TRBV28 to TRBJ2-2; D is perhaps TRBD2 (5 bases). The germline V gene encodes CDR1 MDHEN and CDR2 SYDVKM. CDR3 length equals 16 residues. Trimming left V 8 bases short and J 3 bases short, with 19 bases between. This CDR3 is CASSKAAQTYTGELFF. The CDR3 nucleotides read TGTGCCAGCTCCAAAGCGGCGCAGACTTACACCGGGGAGCTGTTTTTT.

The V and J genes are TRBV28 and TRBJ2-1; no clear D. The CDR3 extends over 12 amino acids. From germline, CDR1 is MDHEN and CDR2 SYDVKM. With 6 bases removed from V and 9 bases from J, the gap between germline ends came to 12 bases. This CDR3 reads CASSLKLGEQFF. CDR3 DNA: TGTGCCAGCAGCCTTAAGCTAGGTGAGCAGTTCTTC.

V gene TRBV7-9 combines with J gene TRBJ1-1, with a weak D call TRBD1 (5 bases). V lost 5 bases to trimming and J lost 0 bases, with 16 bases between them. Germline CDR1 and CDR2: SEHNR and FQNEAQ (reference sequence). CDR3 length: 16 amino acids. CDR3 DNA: TGTGCCAGCAGCCCCCCCGGTGGGGCCCTGAACACTGAAGCTTTCTTT. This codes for CASSPPGGALNTEAFF.

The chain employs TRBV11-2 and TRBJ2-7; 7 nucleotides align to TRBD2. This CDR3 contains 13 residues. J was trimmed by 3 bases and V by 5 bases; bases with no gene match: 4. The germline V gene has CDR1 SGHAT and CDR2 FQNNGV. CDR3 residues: CASSGGGGYEQYF. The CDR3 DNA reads TGTGCCAGCAGCGGGGGGGGAGGCTACGAGCAGTACTTC.

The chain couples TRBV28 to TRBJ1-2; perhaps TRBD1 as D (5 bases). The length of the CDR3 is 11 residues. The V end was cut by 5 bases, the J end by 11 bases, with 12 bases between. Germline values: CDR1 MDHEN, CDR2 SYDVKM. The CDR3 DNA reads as TGTGCCAGCAGTCCGACAGTGGGATACACCTTC. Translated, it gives CASSPTVGYTF.

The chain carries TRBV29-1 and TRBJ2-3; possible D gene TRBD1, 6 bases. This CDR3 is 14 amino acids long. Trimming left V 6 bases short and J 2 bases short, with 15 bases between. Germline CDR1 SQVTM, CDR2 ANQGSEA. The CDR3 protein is CSVAQGLDTDTQYF. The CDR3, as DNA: TGCAGCGTGGCACAGGGTCTGGACACAGATACGCAGTATTTT.

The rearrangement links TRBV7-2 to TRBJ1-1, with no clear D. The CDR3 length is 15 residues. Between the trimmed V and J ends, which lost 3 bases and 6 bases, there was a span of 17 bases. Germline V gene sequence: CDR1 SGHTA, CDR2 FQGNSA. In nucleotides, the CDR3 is TGTGCCAGCAGCTTGATGGCACGAGGAGGAGCTGAAGCTTTCTTT. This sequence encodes CASSLMARGGAEAFF.

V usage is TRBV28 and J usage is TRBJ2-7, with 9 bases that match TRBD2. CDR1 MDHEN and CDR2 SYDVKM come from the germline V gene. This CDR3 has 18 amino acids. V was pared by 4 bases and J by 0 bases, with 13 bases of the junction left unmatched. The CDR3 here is CASSSPRAGGLHSYEQYF. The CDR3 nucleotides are TGTGCCAGCAGTTCCCCCCGGGCGGGAGGGTTACACTCCTACGAGCAGTACTTC.

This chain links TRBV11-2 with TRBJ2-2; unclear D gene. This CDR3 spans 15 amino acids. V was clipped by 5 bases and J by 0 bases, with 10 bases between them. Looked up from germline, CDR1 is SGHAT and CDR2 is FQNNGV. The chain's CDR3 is CASSPNIPNTGELFF. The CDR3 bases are TGTGCCAGCAGCCCCAACATCCCGAACACCGGGGAGCTGTTTTTT.

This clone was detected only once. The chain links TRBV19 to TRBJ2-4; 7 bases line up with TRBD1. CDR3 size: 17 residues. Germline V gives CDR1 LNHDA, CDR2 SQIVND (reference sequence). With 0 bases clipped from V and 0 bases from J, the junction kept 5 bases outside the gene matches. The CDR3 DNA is TGTGCCAGTAGTATAGAGGGGTGGACAGGAGCCAAAAACATTCAGTACTTC. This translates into CASSIEGWTGAKNIQYF. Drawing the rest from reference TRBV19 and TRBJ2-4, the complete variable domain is DGGITQSPKYLFRKEGQNVTLSCEQNLNHDAMYWYRQDPGQGLRLIYYSQIVNDFQKGDIAEGYSVSREKKESFPLTVTSAQKNPTAFYLCASSIEGWTGAKNIQYFGAGTRLSVL.

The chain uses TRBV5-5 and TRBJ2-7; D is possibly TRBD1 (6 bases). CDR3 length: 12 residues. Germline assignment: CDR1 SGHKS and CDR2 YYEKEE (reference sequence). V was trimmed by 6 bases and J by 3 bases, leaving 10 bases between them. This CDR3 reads CASTLGGYEQYF. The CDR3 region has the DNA TGTGCCAGCACCTTAGGGGGCTACGAGCAGTACTTC.

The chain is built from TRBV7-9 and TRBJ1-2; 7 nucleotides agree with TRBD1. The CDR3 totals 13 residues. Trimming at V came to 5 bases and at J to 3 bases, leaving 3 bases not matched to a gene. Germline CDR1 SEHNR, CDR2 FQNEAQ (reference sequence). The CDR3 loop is CASSPGQYYGYTF. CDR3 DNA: TGTGCCAGCAGCCCGGGACAGTACTATGGCTACACCTTC.

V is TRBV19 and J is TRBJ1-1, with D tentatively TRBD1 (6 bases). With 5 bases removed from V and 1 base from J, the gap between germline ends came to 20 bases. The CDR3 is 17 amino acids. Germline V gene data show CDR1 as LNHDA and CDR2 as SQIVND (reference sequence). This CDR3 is CASSSLVGGRGNTEAFF. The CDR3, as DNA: TGTGCCAGTAGTTCCTTAGTCGGGGGGCGAGGGAACACTGAAGCTTTCTTT.

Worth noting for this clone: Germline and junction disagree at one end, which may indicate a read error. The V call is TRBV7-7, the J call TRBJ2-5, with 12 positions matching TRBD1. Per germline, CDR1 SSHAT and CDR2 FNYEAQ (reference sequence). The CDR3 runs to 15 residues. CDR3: CASSPGQGALETQYF. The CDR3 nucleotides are TGTGCTAGCAGCCCGGGACAGGGGGCATTGGAGACCCAGTACTTC.